Given below is one T cell receptor beta chain in context. Antigen unknown. This sample is part of a study of cytomegalovirus exposure and HLA in healthy donors. The donors comprised healthy bone marrow donors. Findings and caveats of the study: When analyzed later, a missense DCLRE1C variant was found to be linked to TCR beta V- and J-gene trimming. Versus the roughly 690-donor mean, an Asian-associated ancestry cluster reportedly showed fewer N-insertions in a later analysis.

The germline CDR1 and CDR2 sequences are SNHLY and FYNNEI. V lost 7 bases and J 5 bases, leaving 18 bases between the germline ends. There are 14 residues in the CDR3. Both 60 Vbeta primers and 13 Jbeta primers went into the PCR. Libraries were prepared by immunoSEQ multiplex PCR; TCRdb keeps only in-frame clonotypes and omits some of them. The sample shows tens of thousands of clones, less than 80% of them seen only once. The specimen sequenced was PBMCs. This clonotype originated in a woman aged 35 to 49 in good health and CMV-seronegative. V and J are TRBV2 and TRBJ2-7, with D perhaps matching TRBD1 (5 bases). The CDR3 bases are TGTGCCAGCAAGGGGCCAGGGTTTCCTGACGAGCAGTACTTC. It specifies CASKGPGFPDEQYF.